These 11 T cell receptor beta chains were all obtained from the same sample, sequenced in a study of prognosis after radiotherapy for stage I lung cancer. Two rounds of multiplex PCR amplified TCR beta CDR3 from genomic DNA. Primers (each specific to one TRBV or TRBJ gene) were used in first-round PCR. TCRdb independently ran MiXCR on the multiplex PCR reads; one entry per CDR3 protein. This table has more than 30,000 distinct CDR3 sequences, around 30% appearing once. This material consisted of PBMCs, taken before or after stereotactic body radiation therapy (not recorded which). The source of these receptors is a donor aged 50 or older with non-small cell lung cancer.

Notes on this clonotype: This sequence is one base from a far larger clone and is likely a read error. This sequence joins TRBV6-9 and TRBJ1-1; 8 positions agree with TRBD1. The CDR3 covers 15 residues. V was clipped by 3 bases and J by 5 bases; unmatched bases: 8. Germline values: CDR1 MNHGY, CDR2 SVAAGI. CDR3 sequence reads: CASSYYTRGQTEAFF. CDR3 in DNA: TGTGCCAGCAGTTACTATACCAGGGGGCAAACTGAAGCTTTCTTT.

This clonotype was detected ten times or more. This sequence joins TRBV2 and TRBJ2-1, with TRBD2 identical over 10 bases. V was pared by 2 bases and J by 2 bases, with 6 bases of the junction left unmatched. Germline V gives CDR1 SNHLY, CDR2 FYNNEI. The CDR3 spans 17 residues. CDR3: CASSEIGSGRAYNEQFF. CDR3 coding DNA: TGTGCCAGCAGTGAAATTGGAAGCGGGAGGGCCTACAATGAGCAGTTCTTC. Full variable domain (remainder filled in from reference TRBV2 and TRBJ2-1): EPEVTQTPSHQVTQMGQEVILRCVPISNHLYFYWYRQILGQKVEFLVSFYNNEISEKSEIFDDQFSVERPDGSNFTLKIRSTKLEDSAMYFCASSEIGSGRAYNEQFFGPGTRLTVL.

This clonotype was seen a handful of times. The CDR3 carries no conserved terminal phenylalanine or tryptophan, so it likely arises from a read error. The chain joins TRBV6-1 to TRBJ2-3; D is unclear. From germline, CDR1 is MNHNS and CDR2 SASEGT. This CDR3 is built from 16 residues. The V gene lost 6 bases and the J gene lost 1 base, with 17 bases spanning the gap. In nucleotides, the CDR3 is TGTGCCAGCAGCCAGGATTTGGGTTCCGGCACAGATACGCAGTATTTG. This translates into CASSQDLGSGTDTQYL.

This clonotype was counted many times. The chain has TRBV18 and TRBJ1-2; a possible D gene is TRBD1 (5 bases). The CDR3 is 13 residues long. Per the germline V gene, CDR1 is KGHSH and CDR2 is LQKENI. Between the trimmed V and J ends, which lost 1 base and 7 bases, there was a span of 10 bases. DNA of the CDR3: TGTGCCAGCTCACCACTAGGAGGGGTTGGCTACACCTTC. Amino acids: CASSPLGGVGYTF.

The rearrangement joins TRBV2 to TRBJ2-2, with D perhaps given as TRBD1 or TRBD2 (5 bases each). Germline values: CDR1 SNHLY, CDR2 FYNNEI. Trimming stripped 7 bases from V and 9 bases from J, with 21 bases between. The CDR3 extends over 15 amino acids. The CDR3 region is CASNLDCSGTWELFF. CDR3 coding DNA: TGTGCCAGCAACCTGGACTGTTCTGGGACCTGGGAGCTGTTTTTT.

Notes on this clonotype: A read error is possible here, since a much larger clone lies one base away. The CDR3 DNA reads as TGTGCCAGCAGTGTGGTGGTCCAGCGGCTCCGAGAGACCCAGTACTTC. It codes for CASSVVVQRLRETQYF. V gene TRBV2 combines with J gene TRBJ2-5; perhaps TRBD2 as D (5 bases). Trimming shortened V by 4 bases and J by 4 bases, and 19 bases separated the two germline ends. This CDR3 has 16 residues. CDR1 is SNHLY and CDR2 is FYNNEI in the germline V gene. Drawing the rest from reference TRBV2 and TRBJ2-5, the complete variable domain is EPEVTQTPSHQVTQMGQEVILRCVPISNHLYFYWYRQILGQKVEFLVSFYNNEISEKSEIFDDQFSVERPDGSNFTLKIRSTKLEDSAMYFCASSVVVQRLRETQYFGPGTRLLVL.

This clonotype occurred many times. The chain combines TRBV12-3 or TRBV12-4 with TRBJ1-2, with D uncertain. This CDR3 has 15 residues. V was trimmed by 4 bases and J by 1 base, leaving 13 bases between them. CDR3 DNA sequence: TGTGCCAGCAGTTCCCCCCCCACCGGTAACTATGGCTACACCTTC. This codes for CASSSPPTGNYGYTF.

The rearrangement links TRBV7-8 to TRBJ2-7, with no clear D. CDR1 and CDR2 from the germline V gene are SGHVS and FQNEAQ. V lost 2 bases, J lost 6 bases, and 11 bases lay in between. This CDR3 has 13 residues. CDR3 region: CASSLSLASEQYF. The CDR3 bases are TGTGCCAGCAGCTTATCCCTCGCGTCCGAGCAGTACTTC.

About this clonotype itself: This clone may be a read error of a much larger clone one base away. The genes are TRBV5-6 and TRBJ2-7; D unclear. The germline gives CDR1 SGHDT, CDR2 YYEEEE. The CDR3 consists of 13 residues. V lost 0 bases and J lost 5, with 9 bases in between. CDR3 nucleotides: TGTGCCAGCAGCTTGGAGGGATCCGACGAGCAGTACTTC. This gives the protein CASSLEGSDEQYF. The full variable domain, completed using reference TRBV5-6 and TRBJ2-7, is DAGVTQSPTHLIKTRGQQVTLRCSPKSGHDTVSWYQQALGQGPQFIFQYYEEEERQRGNFPDRFSGHQFPNYSSELNVNALLLGDSALYLCASSLEGSDEQYFGPGTRLTVT.

Ten or more counts support this clonotype. The genes are TRBV20-1 and TRBJ1-2, with no clear D. Germline CDR1 is DFQATT and CDR2 is SNEGSKA (reference sequence). V lost 1 base and J lost 5, with 17 bases in between. CDR3 length equals 15 residues. The CDR3 is CSARALWEGEYGYTF. In DNA, the CDR3 is TGCAGTGCTAGAGCCCTTTGGGAGGGAGAGTATGGCTACACCTTC.

This clonotype has ten or more counts. The chain recombines TRBV5-1 with TRBJ2-7; D is unclear. Trimming pared 1 base from V and 0 bases from J, leaving 20 bases between. The CDR3 runs to 18 residues. Per the germline V gene, CDR1 is SGHRS and CDR2 is YFSETQ. The CDR3 DNA follows: TGCGCCAGCAGCTTGAAGTTCTACGTTAGTGGAAGCTCCTACGAGCAGTACTTC. Translating gives CASSLKFYVSGSSYEQYF.